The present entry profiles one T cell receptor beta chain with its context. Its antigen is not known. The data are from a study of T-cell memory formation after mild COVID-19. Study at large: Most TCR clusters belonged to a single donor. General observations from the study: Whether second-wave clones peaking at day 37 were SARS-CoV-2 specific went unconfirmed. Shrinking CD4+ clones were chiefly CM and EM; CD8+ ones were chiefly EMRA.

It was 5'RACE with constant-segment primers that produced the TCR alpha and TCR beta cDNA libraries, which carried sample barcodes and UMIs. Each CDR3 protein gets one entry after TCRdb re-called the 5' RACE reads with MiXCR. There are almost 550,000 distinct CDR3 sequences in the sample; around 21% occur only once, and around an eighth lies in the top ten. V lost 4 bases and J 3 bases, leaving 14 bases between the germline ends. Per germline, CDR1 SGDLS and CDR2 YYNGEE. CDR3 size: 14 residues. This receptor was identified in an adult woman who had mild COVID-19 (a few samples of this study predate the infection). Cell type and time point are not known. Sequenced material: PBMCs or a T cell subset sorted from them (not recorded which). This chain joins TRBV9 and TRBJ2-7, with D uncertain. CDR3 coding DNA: TGTGCCAGCAGCCCGAGTGGTCGATACTACGAGCAGTACTTC. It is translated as CASSPSGRYYEQYF.